This T cell receptor beta chain was captured in a study of T-cell memory formation after mild COVID-19. Study conclusions and caveats: Certain responding clones were present in pre-infection memory, suggesting participation of cross-reactive memory. Later expanders leaned CD4+, whereas day 15 to 85 contracting clones were balanced CD4/CD8. Clones that contracted clustered mainly in CM and EM if CD4+ and in EMRA if CD8+.

As for this clonotype: Its target is unknown.

TCRdb analysed the 5' RACE reads with MiXCR anew, one entry per CDR3 protein. The top ten hold about 1.9% of the sample, which has approximately 150,000 distinct CDR3 sequences, roughly 6.2% seen once. Germline values: CDR1 SGHTA, CDR2 FQGNSA. V was cut by 5 bases and J by 2 bases, with 12 bases left in between. This CDR3 spans 14 amino acids. The clonotype was recovered from an adult woman who had mild COVID-19 (a few samples of this study predate the infection). Cell type and time point are not known. This chain uses TRBV7-2 with TRBJ1-2; D not certain. Sequenced input: PBMCs or a T cell subset sorted from them (not recorded which). DNA of the CDR3: TGTGCCAGCAGCCGGTTCGAGGGAAACTATGGCTACACCTTC. Translation gives CASSRFEGNYGYTF.